The present TCR beta chain was sequenced within a study of cytomegalovirus exposure and HLA in healthy donors. 13 Jbeta primers and 60 Vbeta primers were used for the PCR. TCRdb's copy holds only in-frame clones and misses some; the assay was immunoSEQ multiplex PCR. The sample consists of 100,000 to 150,000 clones, roughly a tenth of them appearing once. Overall study results and limits: TCR beta chains numbering more than 150 were designated cytomegalovirus-associated. The likely origin of a cluster of highly shared sequence variants was a sequencing artifact. A later analysis reportedly found fewer N-insertions in an Asian-associated ancestry cluster than the roughly 670-donor mean.

Details on this clone: Its antigen is still unknown.

The CDR3 covers 15 residues. Germline V lookup: CDR1 SGHRS, CDR2 YFSETQ. V was clipped by 0 bases and J by 5 bases; unmatched bases: 8. The TCR comes from a woman under 30 in good health and CMV-seropositive. The specimen sequenced was PBMCs. The V and J genes are TRBV5-1 and TRBJ2-7; TRBD1 matches at 7 bases. CDR3 DNA: TGCGCCAGCAGCTTGGAGCGACAGGGAACGGACGAGCAGTACTTC. This sequence encodes CASSLERQGTDEQYF.